This TCR beta chain was observed in a study of OX40 agonist ivuxolimab in advanced cancers. About the research overall: Hepatocellular carcinoma, melanoma, renal cell or head and neck cancer affected the dose-escalation patients. From roughly 20 to 79 years was the age range, with a mean of roughly 64 years, and around 84% were male. Among those treated, three patients had partial responses, one with hepatocellular carcinoma and two with cutaneous melanoma. Whole-study findings and limits: Expanded clones were, on average, more numerous among CD8+ T cells than CD4+.

A remark on this clone: The antigen is not known.

Clones were read by immunoSEQ multiplex PCR, and TCRdb kept only the in-frame ones, dropping some. The repertoire holds more than 45,000 clones, with about 90% as singletons. Germline lookup yields CDR1 SGDLS and CDR2 YYNGEE. The CDR3 contains 12 residues. With 6 bases removed from V and 5 bases from J, the gap between germline ends came to 8 bases. The source is an adult with an advanced solid tumor such as melanoma, head and neck, liver or kidney cancer. The material was CD4+ or CD8+ T cells sorted from blood, obtained in a trial of the OX40 agonist ivuxolimab. This chain uses TRBV9 with TRBJ2-2, with a tentative D call TRBD1 (6 bases). CDR3 coding DNA: TGTGCCAGCAACAGGGCTACCGGGGAGCTGTTTTTT. Translating it yields CASNRATGELFF.